The TCR beta chain under discussion was sequenced for a study of T cell responses to AZD1222 COVID-19 vaccine. V gave up 5 bases and J gave up 6 bases, with 20 bases separating them. CDR1 SGHAT and CDR2 FQNNGV come from the germline V gene. This CDR3 has 16 residues. With regard to this clone: Its target is not known.

Study outcomes and limitations: Per reports, nearly half of all spike-specific TCRs target regions that are unmutated in variants. Repertoires were obtained only post-peak T cell response. The donor group comprised mostly white British people and more females; the analysis possibly underestimated clonal diversity. Only a handful of AZD1222 recipients, several in all, had baseline seropositivity.

This table comes from immunoSEQ multiplex PCR, and its TCRdb copy is limited to in-frame clones, with some not included. This sample has some 150,000 clones, with around 90% found just once. This sequence was found in an adult who received the AZD1222 COVID-19 vaccine. This material consisted of peripheral blood, taken 28 days after the second AZD1222 dose. The chain carries TRBV11-2 and TRBJ2-1; D ambiguous. CDR3 sequence (DNA): TGTGCCAGCAGCCCAGACCCACAGCCTGACTTCAATGAGCAGTTCTTC. Its translation is CASSPDPQPDFNEQFF.